This entry lists 27 T cell receptor beta chains sequenced from one sample in a study of blood T cell repertoires in COVID-19. Generated by immunoSEQ multiplex PCR, the TCRdb table keeps only in-frame clones and is missing some. The sample consists of around 35,000 clones, 81% of them appearing once. The material sequenced was peripheral blood. Source of these receptors: a man in his 70s with COVID-19, enrolled during active disease.

The chain uses TRBV5-4 and TRBJ1-1; TRBD1 agrees at 9 bases. V was clipped by 0 bases and J by 7 bases; unmatched bases: 10. The CDR3 contains 16 residues. Germline-derived CDR1 and CDR2 are SGHNT and YYREEE (reference sequence). The CDR3 loop reads CASSLGSKTGGNEAFF. CDR3 bases: TGTGCCAGCAGCTTGGGATCCAAGACAGGGGGTAATGAAGCTTTCTTT. The whole variable domain, remainder taken from reference TRBV5-4 and TRBJ1-1, is ETGVTQSPTHLIKTRGQQVTLRCSSQSGHNTVSWYQQALGQGPQFIFQYYREEENGRGNFPPRFSGLQFPNYSSELNVNALELDDSALYLCASSLGSKTGGNEAFFGQGTRLTVV.

The chain recombines TRBV9 with TRBJ1-4, with 11 nucleotides matching TRBD1. Germline V gene sequence: CDR1 SGDLS, CDR2 YYNGEE. J lost 5 bases, V lost 4 bases, and 13 bases had no gene match. The CDR3 contains 18 residues. CDR3 in DNA: TGTGCCAGCAGCCTAGATGAGGGACAGGGGGGGAAAAATGAAAAACTGTTTTTT. Protein: CASSLDEGQGGKNEKLFF.

V usage is TRBV21-1 and J usage is TRBJ1-2; the tabulated D call, TRBD1, remains unverified against the DNA. TRBV21-1 is assigned pseudogene status. The CDR3 contains 14 residues. CDR3 DNA: TGTGCCAGCAGCAATGATGGGGGCGACTATGGCTACACCTTC. It yields the protein CASSNDGGDYGYTF.

This clone was seen only once. The CDR3 sequence is CASRDFGSGRAKNTQYF. The CDR3 nucleotides read TGTGCCAGCAGGGACTTCGGAAGCGGGAGGGCCAAAAATACGCAGTATTTT. The chain is built from TRBV2 and TRBJ2-3, with 10 positions matching TRBD2. This CDR3 has 17 residues. With 6 bases clipped from V and 7 bases from J, the junction kept 16 bases outside the gene matches. The germline gives CDR1 SNHLY, CDR2 FYNNEI.

This clone was found a few times. The V call is TRBV5-4, the J call TRBJ2-5; 11 positions match TRBD2. There are 15 residues in the CDR3. The V gene's germline CDR1 is SGHNT and CDR2 YYREEE (reference sequence). With V trimmed by 2 bases and J by 2 bases, 2 bases remained unmatched. The CDR3 is CASSLGTSGQETQYF. The CDR3 DNA follows: TGTGCCAGCAGCTTAGGGACTAGCGGTCAAGAGACCCAGTACTTC.

The gene calls are TRBV9 and TRBJ2-2, with TRBD2 identical over 8 bases. This CDR3 has 15 amino acids. Germline-derived CDR1 and CDR2 are SGDLS and YYNGEE. The V and J ends lost 3 bases and 4 bases, in that order; junction bases with no gene match: 5. CDR3 in DNA: TGTGCCAGCAGCGGCGGGGGGCTGGGCACCGGGGAGCTGTTTTTT. Translating it yields CASSGGGLGTGELFF.

This clone is a singleton in its sample. The rearrangement links TRBV11-2 to TRBJ1-1; D uncertain. The CDR3 extends over 14 amino acids. Germline values: CDR1 SGHAT, CDR2 FQNNGV. Trimming shortened V by 8 bases and J by 6 bases, and 19 bases separated the two germline ends. In nucleotides, the CDR3 is TGTGCCAGCTCCCCTTACCGGGGAAGGGCTGAAGCTTTCTTT. Amino acids: CASSPYRGRAEAFF.

The rearrangement links TRBV7-2 to TRBJ2-7, with D perhaps given as TRBD1 or TRBD2 (6 bases each). Germline V gene data show CDR1 as SGHTA and CDR2 as FQGNSA. The CDR3 runs 13 residues. Trimming left V 5 bases short and J 6 bases short, with 14 bases between. CDR3 in DNA: TGTGCCAGCAGCATAGGGGGACTTCTCGAGCAGTACTTC. It translates to CASSIGGLLEQYF.

This clone was recorded once. CDR3 in amino acids: CASSPGGGENTEAFF. CDR3 DNA sequence: TGCGCCAGCAGCCCGGGGGGCGGAGAGAACACTGAAGCTTTCTTT. The rearrangement links TRBV5-1 to TRBJ1-1, with D tentatively TRBD1 (6 bases). This CDR3 contains 15 residues. Germline assignment: CDR1 SGHRS and CDR2 YFSETQ. V was pared by 4 bases and J by 1 base, with 14 bases between.

This rearrangement joins TRBV6-5 to TRBJ2-1; D possibly corresponds to TRBD2 (6 bases). Germline V gene sequence: CDR1 MNHEY, CDR2 SVGAGI. V was clipped by 6 bases and J by 8 bases, with 17 bases between them. The CDR3 consists of 14 residues. This CDR3 reads CASRDPGTFDEQFF. DNA of the CDR3: TGTGCCAGCAGAGACCCGGGGACTTTCGATGAGCAGTTCTTC.

This clone has just one count. V usage is TRBV4-2 and J usage is TRBJ1-1, with TRBD1 identical over 9 bases. Trimming removed 1 base from V and 3 bases from J; junction bases left unmatched: 3. This CDR3 is 15 amino acids long. The germline V gene has CDR1 LGHNA and CDR2 YNFKEQ. The CDR3 DNA sequence: TGTGCCAGCAGCCAAGGATGGACAGGGGACACTGAAGCTTTCTTT. Its protein is CASSQGWTGDTEAFF.

V usage is TRBV3-1 (or the pseudogene TRBV3-2) and J usage is TRBJ2-1; the match to TRBD2 covers 8 bases. The CDR3 totals 16 residues. Per germline, CDR1 LGHDT and CDR2 YNNKEL (reference sequence). The V segment lost 4 bases and the J segment 9 bases; nucleotides outside the gene matches: 14. CDR3 bases: TGTGCCAGCAGCCCTCCAGGTCTAGCGGGCGGCGGTGAGCAGTTCTTC. The encoded protein is CASSPPGLAGGGEQFF.

The chain links TRBV30 to TRBJ1-2; TRBD1 matches 7 bases. V was clipped by 3 bases and J by 3 bases; unmatched bases: 10. Germline assignment: CDR1 GTSNPN and CDR2 SVGIG (reference sequence). The CDR3 covers 15 residues. The CDR3 here is CAWRLTGVGHYGYTF. CDR3 sequence (DNA): TGTGCCTGGAGGCTAACAGGGGTTGGACACTATGGCTACACCTTC.

The chain links TRBV4-3 to TRBJ2-3; 9 bases map to TRBD2. The CDR3 totals 16 residues. Germline V gene lookup returns CDR1 LGHNA and CDR2 YSLEER. V shed 1 base and J 4 bases; nucleotides not matched to a gene: 6. As DNA, the CDR3 is TGCGCCAGCAGCCAAGCACATAGCGGGAGTGCAGATACGCAGTATTTT. This translates into CASSQAHSGSADTQYF.

This chain connects TRBV9 to TRBJ1-1, with D tentatively TRBD1 (6 bases). Germline CDR1 SGDLS, CDR2 YYNGEE. The CDR3 consists of 13 residues. V lost 4 bases and J lost 7, with 14 bases in between. The CDR3, as DNA: TGTGCCAGCAGCAGGGACACTAAATTTGAAGCTTTCTTT. This translates into CASSRDTKFEAFF.

The chain recombines TRBV7-9 with TRBJ2-4; 9 positions match TRBD1. The ends lost 3 bases at V and 1 base at J; junction bases unmatched: 4. The germline gives CDR1 SEHNR, CDR2 FQNEAQ (reference sequence). This CDR3 spans 16 amino acids. Here the CDR3 DNA reads TGTGCCAGCAGCTTTAGGACAGGGGATGCCAAAAACATTCAGTACTTC. Translated: CASSFRTGDAKNIQYF.

The rearrangement uses TRBV7-2 and TRBJ2-5; D possibly corresponds to TRBD2 (5 bases). V shed 4 bases and J shed 2 bases, with 20 bases lying between them. The CDR3 sequence is 17 residues long. Germline CDR1 is SGHTA and CDR2 is FQGNSA. For the CDR3, the DNA is TGTGCCAGCAGCTCTGAGCTAGAAGGACTTGCGCAAGAGACCCAGTACTTC. This sequence encodes CASSSELEGLAQETQYF. The whole variable domain, remainder taken from reference TRBV7-2 and TRBJ2-5, is GAGVSQSPSNKVTEKGKDVELRCDPISGHTALYWYRQSLGQGLEFLIYFQGNSAPDKSGLPSDRFSAERTGGSVSTLTIQRTQQEDSAVYLCASSSELEGLAQETQYFGPGTRLLVL.

This clone was counted only a few times. V and J are TRBV11-2 and TRBJ1-1, with D perhaps matching TRBD1 (5 bases). The germline V gene has CDR1 SGHAT and CDR2 FQNNGV. The germline V and J ends were trimmed by 5 bases and 1 base, with 11 bases remaining between them. CDR3 length: 14 residues. Here the CDR3 DNA reads TGTGCCAGCAGCCTAGTCGGGGGGAACACTGAAGCTTTCTTT. Encoded protein: CASSLVGGNTEAFF.

This sequence joins TRBV30 and TRBJ2-7, with TRBD2 matching 7 bases. Germline V lookup: CDR1 GTSNPN, CDR2 SVGIG (reference sequence). The CDR3 runs to 15 residues. V lost 3 bases to trimming and J lost 1 base; unmatched junction nucleotides: 9. The CDR3 nucleotides are TGTGCCTGGAGCGCTCAGACTAGCTGGTCCTACGAGCAGTACTTC. It specifies CAWSAQTSWSYEQYF.

The rearrangement uses TRBV5-4 and TRBJ2-2, with 11 bases fitting TRBD2. This CDR3 is 16 amino acids long. V lost 4 bases to trimming and J lost 1 base; unmatched junction nucleotides: 3. Looked up from germline, CDR1 is SGHNT and CDR2 is YYREEE (reference sequence). The CDR3 here is CASSPGTSGNTGELFF. The CDR3 DNA reads as TGTGCCAGCAGCCCCGGGACTAGCGGGAACACCGGGGAGCTGTTTTTT.

This clone was observed a handful of times. The chain has TRBV25-1 and TRBJ2-1, with D perhaps matching TRBD1 (5 bases). Deletions cut 4 bases from V and 8 bases from J, with 15 bases between. This CDR3 spans 14 amino acids. The germline CDR1 and CDR2 sequences are MGHDK and SYGVNS. As DNA, the CDR3 is TGTGCCAGCAGTGGGGTAGCAGGCAGGGATGAGCAGTTCTTC. Translating gives CASSGVAGRDEQFF. Together with reference TRBV25-1 and TRBJ2-1, the CDR3 gives the full variable domain: EADIYQTPRYLVIGTGKKITLECSQTMGHDKMYWYQQDPGMELHLIHYSYGVNSTEKGDLSSESTVSRIRTEHFPLTLESARPSHTSQYLCASSGVAGRDEQFFGPGTRLTVL.

The V call is TRBV4-3, the J call TRBJ2-1; D possibly corresponds to TRBD2 (6 bases). This CDR3 region has 13 residues. Trimming took 0 bases from V and 7 from J, leaving 7 bases between them. Germline V gives CDR1 LGHNA, CDR2 YSLEER. CDR3 region: CASSQEEGNEQFF. CDR3 nucleotide sequence: TGCGCCAGCAGCCAAGAGGAGGGAAATGAGCAGTTCTTC.

V is TRBV18 and J is TRBJ2-7; weak D call: TRBD1 (7 bases). CDR3 length: 18 amino acids. CDR1 is KGHSH, CDR2 LQKENI, per germline. V was shortened by 6 bases and J by 7 bases, with 31 bases between the two germline ends. CDR3 in DNA: TGTGCCAGCTCTCCCAACAGGGGTGGGGGGACTGGAGCGGAGGAGCAGTACTTC. This encodes CASSPNRGGGTGAEEQYF.

The rearrangement joins TRBV5-1 to TRBJ2-4, with 9 nucleotides matching TRBD2. Germline CDR1 is SGHRS and CDR2 is YFSETQ. V lost 4 bases to trimming and J lost 7 bases; unmatched junction nucleotides: 9. The CDR3 is made up of 15 amino acids. CDR3 protein: CASSPTLAGENIQYF. The CDR3 DNA sequence: TGCGCCAGCAGCCCCACCTTAGCGGGAGAGAACATTCAGTACTTC.

This rearrangement joins TRBV7-9 to TRBJ2-7; TRBD2 is a possible D gene (5 bases). CDR1 and CDR2 from the germline V gene are SEHNR and FQNEAQ (reference sequence). The CDR3 loop spans 13 amino acids. With 4 bases removed from V and 7 bases from J, the gap between germline ends came to 14 bases. As DNA, the CDR3 is TGTGCCAGCAGCTCCCAGTTGGCGGGTGAGCAGTACTTC. Translating it yields CASSSQLAGEQYF.

The chain couples TRBV3-1 (or the pseudogene TRBV3-2) to TRBJ2-6; the D gene is possibly TRBD2 (5 bases). This CDR3 region has 16 residues. Trimming pared 4 bases from V and 2 bases from J, leaving 12 bases between. CDR1 is LGHDT and CDR2 is YNNKEL in the germline V gene (reference sequence). CDR3 in amino acids: CASSPMAAAGANVLTF. The CDR3 region has the DNA TGTGCCAGCAGCCCAATGGCAGCGGCTGGGGCCAACGTCCTGACTTTC.

The V gene is TRBV19, the J gene TRBJ2-7; D may be TRBD1 (6 bases). The V end was cut by 3 bases, the J end by 1 base, with 13 bases between. The germline V gene encodes CDR1 LNHDA and CDR2 SQIVND (reference sequence). The CDR3 has 15 residues. CDR3: CASSMDSTPSYEQYF. CDR3 in DNA: TGTGCCAGTAGTATGGACAGCACACCTTCCTACGAGCAGTACTTC. Variable domain in full (rest from reference TRBV19 and TRBJ2-7): DGGITQSPKYLFRKEGQNVTLSCEQNLNHDAMYWYRQDPGQGLRLIYYSQIVNDFQKGDIAEGYSVSREKKESFPLTVTSAQKNPTAFYLCASSMDSTPSYEQYFGPGTRLTVT.